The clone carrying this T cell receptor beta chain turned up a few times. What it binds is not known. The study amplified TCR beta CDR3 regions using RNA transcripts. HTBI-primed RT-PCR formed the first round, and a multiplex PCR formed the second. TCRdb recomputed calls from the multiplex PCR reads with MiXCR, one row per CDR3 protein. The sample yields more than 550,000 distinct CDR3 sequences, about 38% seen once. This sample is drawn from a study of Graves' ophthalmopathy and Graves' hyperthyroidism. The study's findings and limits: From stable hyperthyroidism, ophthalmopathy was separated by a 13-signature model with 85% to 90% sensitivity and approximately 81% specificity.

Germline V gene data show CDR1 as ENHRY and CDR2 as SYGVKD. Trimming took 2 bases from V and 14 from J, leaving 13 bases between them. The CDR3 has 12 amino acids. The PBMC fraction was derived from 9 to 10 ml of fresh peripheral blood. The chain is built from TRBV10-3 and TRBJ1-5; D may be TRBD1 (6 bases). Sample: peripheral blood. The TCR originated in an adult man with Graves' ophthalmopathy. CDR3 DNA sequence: TGTGCCATCAGTGAGACAGGGCAGGATGAGCATTTT. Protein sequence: CAISETGQDEHF.